Presented here are 30 T cell receptor beta chains from one specimen sequenced in a study of long-term antiretroviral therapy in people with HIV. A v3.0 immunoSEQ assay was performed at survey level. TCRdb's table, derived via immunoSEQ multiplex PCR, lists solely in-frame clones and lacks some. This table holds tens of thousands of clones, 84% found once. Material: unsorted PBMCs, obtained around 6 years after starting antiretroviral therapy. These receptors were taken from a man aged 25-45 years with HIV.

The chain combines TRBV7-2 with TRBJ1-2; D is undetermined. The germline gives CDR1 SGHTA, CDR2 FQGNSA. Trimming left V 0 bases short and J 3 bases short, with 8 bases between. This CDR3 has 14 amino acids. The CDR3 region is CASSLATGDYGYTF. The CDR3 DNA sequence: TGTGCCAGCAGCTTAGCGACGGGCGACTATGGCTACACCTTC. The full variable domain, its missing parts supplied by reference TRBV7-2 and TRBJ1-2, is GAGVSQSPSNKVTEKGKDVELRCDPISGHTALYWYRQSLGQGLEFLIYFQGNSAPDKSGLPSDRFSAERTGGSVSTLTIQRTQQEDSAVYLCASSLATGDYGYTFGSGTRLTVV.

The chain joins TRBV13 to TRBJ2-5, with TRBD2 as a possible D gene (5 bases). CDR3 length: 15 amino acids. The germline V gene encodes CDR1 PRHDT and CDR2 FYEKMQ (reference sequence). The ends were cut back, 4 bases at V and 3 bases at J, with 15 bases in the middle. The CDR3 DNA follows: TGTGCCAGCAGCTCCTCCACCGACGGGGAAGAGACCCAGTACTTC. Translation: CASSSSTDGEETQYF.

V is TRBV6-6 and J is TRBJ1-1; D may be TRBD1 (5 bases). The CDR3 contains 13 residues. In germline, CDR1 is MNHNY, CDR2 SVGAGI (reference sequence). Between the trimmed V and J ends, which lost 4 bases and 7 bases, there was a span of 13 bases. The CDR3 nucleotides read TGTGCCAGCAGTTTTAGGGGAACGGGTGAAGCTTTCTTT. Its protein is CASSFRGTGEAFF.

CDR3 sequence: CASSLVQGTTEAFF. The CDR3 DNA reads TGTGCCAGCAGCTTAGTCCAGGGTACCACTGAAGCTTTCTTT. The chain uses TRBV11-2 and TRBJ1-1; D is possibly TRBD1 (5 bases). Trimming shortened V by 1 base and J by 4 bases, and 10 bases separated the two germline ends. Germline CDR1 reads SGHAT; CDR2 reads FQNNGV. The CDR3 loop spans 14 amino acids.

This clone was observed a single time. The rearrangement uses TRBV6-4 and TRBJ2-1, with TRBD2 as a possible D gene (6 bases). CDR3 length equals 14 residues. Trimming left V 3 bases short and J 9 bases short, with 15 bases between. In germline, CDR1 is MRHNA, CDR2 SNTAGT. The CDR3 nucleotides are TGTGCCAGCAGTGAACTAGCCCGAGGGAGTGAGCAGTTCTTC. This sequence encodes CASSELARGSEQFF.

The genes are TRBV10-3 and TRBJ2-7; unclear D gene. Germline V gene lookup returns CDR1 ENHRY and CDR2 SYGVKD. There are 12 residues in the CDR3. The V and J ends lost 3 bases and 3 bases respectively, with 6 bases between them. The chain's CDR3 is CAISDTRYEQYF. In DNA form, the CDR3 reads TGTGCCATCAGTGATACACGCTACGAGCAGTACTTC.

The CDR3 loop is CASSLTGNSNYGYTF. The CDR3, as DNA: TGTGCCAGCAGCTTAACAGGGAACTCTAACTATGGCTACACCTTC. The chain carries TRBV7-9 and TRBJ1-2, with a tentative D call TRBD1 (6 bases). Germline loops: CDR1 SEHNR, CDR2 FQNEAQ (reference sequence). V was shortened by 2 bases and J by 0 bases, with 10 bases between the two germline ends. This CDR3 has 15 residues.

The chain joins TRBV11-2 to TRBJ2-7, with 10 bases fitting TRBD2. After removal of 7 bases from V and 13 bases from J, the junction contained 19 bases not matched to a gene. This CDR3 comprises 15 residues. Germline V CDR1 and CDR2: SGHAT, FQNNGV. The CDR3 sequence is CASTQSGASGRRNYF. CDR3 DNA: TGTGCCAGCACACAGTCGGGGGCTAGCGGGAGAAGAAATTACTTC.

This rearrangement joins TRBV29-1 to TRBJ1-2, with a tentative D call TRBD1 (5 bases). The V end was cut by 4 bases, the J end by 0 bases, with 9 bases between. From germline, CDR1 is SQVTM and CDR2 ANQGSEA. The CDR3 totals 13 residues. The CDR3 protein is CSVVEGTNYGYTF. CDR3 DNA sequence: TGCAGCGTTGTCGAGGGGACTAACTATGGCTACACCTTC.

The rearrangement links TRBV27 to TRBJ2-7, with D perhaps matching TRBD1 or TRBD2 (5 bases each). The CDR3 covers 14 residues. Trimming pared 5 bases from V and 3 bases from J, leaving 14 bases between. Germline V gene data show CDR1 as MNHEY and CDR2 as SMNVEV (reference sequence). CDR3 amino acids: CASSPRDGNYEQYF. CDR3 coding DNA: TGTGCCAGCAGTCCCCGGGACGGTAACTACGAGCAGTACTTC.

The table lists this clone with a count of one. This chain joins TRBV29-1 and TRBJ1-5; 8 positions agree with TRBD1. The CDR3 loop spans 13 amino acids. V lost 6 bases and J lost 7; bases outside the gene matches: 8. The germline V gene encodes CDR1 SQVTM and CDR2 ANQGSEA. The CDR3 coding sequence is TGCAGCGTCGGCAGGGGGCTGGGACAGCCCCAGCATTTT. It specifies CSVGRGLGQPQHF.

The chain is built from TRBV7-8 and TRBJ2-7; D not certain. Germline-derived CDR1 and CDR2 are SGHVS and FQNEAQ. Trimming left V 5 bases short and J 5 bases short, with 10 bases between. This CDR3 has 12 residues. The chain's CDR3 is CASSPWPHEQYF. CDR3 coding DNA: TGTGCCAGCAGCCCTTGGCCCCACGAGCAGTACTTC.

The chain combines TRBV13 with TRBJ1-2, with 7 nucleotides matching TRBD1. The CDR3 has 16 amino acids. J lost 6 bases, V lost 4 bases, and 14 bases had no gene match. Per the germline V gene, CDR1 is PRHDT and CDR2 is FYEKMQ (reference sequence). CDR3 DNA: TGTGCCAGCAGCTCCGGAATTGACAGGGACGGTCATGGCTACACCTTC. This codes for CASSSGIDRDGHGYTF.

This chain connects TRBV7-2 to TRBJ2-1; the match to TRBD2 covers 10 bases. Germline trimming cut 1 base from V and 6 bases from J; bases unmatched to any gene: 3. From germline, CDR1 is SGHTA and CDR2 FQGNSA. CDR3 size: 15 residues. CDR3 loop: CASSLGGTSANEQFF. Here the CDR3 DNA reads TGTGCCAGCAGCTTAGGGGGGACTAGCGCCAATGAGCAGTTCTTC.

J is TRBJ2-7 and V is TRBV6-5; the D is unclear. The CDR3 spans 11 residues. With 5 bases removed from V and 2 bases from J, the gap between germline ends came to 4 bases. The germline CDR1 and CDR2 sequences are MNHEY and SVGAGI. The CDR3 DNA reads TGTGCCAGCAGTGACGCCTACGAGCAGTACTTC. It yields the protein CASSDAYEQYF.

V is TRBV5-6 and J is TRBJ2-7; D perhaps matches TRBD1 (6 bases). Trimming shortened V by 0 bases and J by 5 bases, and 18 bases separated the two germline ends. This CDR3 has 16 amino acids. Germline-derived CDR1 and CDR2 are SGHDT and YYEEEE. The CDR3 sequence is CASSLGVDSVWDEQYF. As DNA, the CDR3 is TGTGCCAGCAGCTTGGGGGTGGACAGCGTATGGGACGAGCAGTACTTC.

The gene calls are TRBV15 and TRBJ2-7; unclear D gene. The CDR3 covers 15 residues. Germline values: CDR1 LNHNV, CDR2 YYDKDF (reference sequence). Trimming removed 4 bases at V and 4 bases at J, with 17 bases between. The CDR3 is CATSKPGLAGYEQYF. The CDR3 DNA sequence: TGTGCCACCAGCAAACCGGGCCTGGCAGGATACGAGCAGTACTTC.

The chain carries TRBV6-4 and TRBJ2-1, with a tentative D call TRBD1 (6 bases). The V end lost 6 bases, the J end lost 0 bases, and 12 bases lay between the germline ends. The CDR3 contains 15 residues. Germline V gene lookup returns CDR1 MRHNA and CDR2 SNTAGT. In DNA, the CDR3 is TGTGCCAGCAGCCTACAGGGAAGCTCCTACAATGAGCAGTTCTTC. The encoded protein is CASSLQGSSYNEQFF.

This clone has more than one count but fewer than ten. The chain carries TRBV6-5 and TRBJ1-4, with 11 bases aligning to TRBD1. The CDR3 extends over 15 amino acids. V shed 6 bases and J 1 base; nucleotides not matched to a gene: 1. Germline V gives CDR1 MNHEY, CDR2 SVGAGI. The CDR3 region is CASRGQGGTNEKLFF. The CDR3 bases are TGTGCCAGCAGGGGACAGGGGGGAACTAATGAAAAACTGTTTTTT.

The V call is TRBV5-1, the J call TRBJ1-4; TRBD1 matches 10 bases. The CDR3 runs 16 residues. V shed 2 bases and J 8 bases; nucleotides not matched to a gene: 9. CDR1 is SGHRS and CDR2 is YFSETQ in the germline V gene. CDR3 sequence: CASSFGQGGQYEKLFF. CDR3 DNA: TGCGCCAGCAGCTTTGGACAGGGGGGACAGTACGAAAAACTGTTTTTT.

The chain uses TRBV19 and TRBJ1-1; 8 bases are shared with TRBD1. CDR1 and CDR2 from the germline V gene are LNHDA and SQIVND (reference sequence). J gave up 5 bases and V 3 bases, and 14 bases lay outside the gene matches. The CDR3 has 17 residues. CDR3: CASSMVLGAGGLTEAFF. For the CDR3, the DNA is TGTGCCAGTAGTATGGTTCTCGGGGCAGGGGGCCTGACTGAAGCTTTCTTT.

This clone was counted between two and nine times. The chain combines TRBV7-2 with TRBJ1-5; the D gene is possibly TRBD1 (5 bases). V dropped 4 bases and J dropped 7 bases, with 14 bases sitting between them. The CDR3 is made up of 14 amino acids. From germline, CDR1 is SGHTA and CDR2 FQGNSA. The CDR3 DNA reads TGTGCCAGCAGCTCTAACGGGGCTCAGCAGCCCCAGCATTTT. Translation: CASSSNGAQQPQHF.

This chain links TRBV11-3 with TRBJ2-6, with D tentatively TRBD1 or TRBD2 (7 bases each). V lost 3 bases, J lost 1 base, and 13 bases lay in between. CDR3 length: 17 residues. CDR1 is SGHNT, CDR2 YENEEA, per germline. CDR3 sequence (DNA): TGTGCCAGCAGCTTGGGAGGGGGCCGGTCTGGGGCCAACGTCCTGACTTTC. Protein sequence: CASSLGGGRSGANVLTF.

This clone was observed a handful of times. This chain links TRBV5-1 with TRBJ1-1; 12 positions agree with TRBD1. Germline V gives CDR1 SGHRS, CDR2 YFSETQ. The CDR3 covers 16 residues. Trimming at V came to 0 bases and at J to 1 base, leaving 1 base not matched to a gene. CDR3 amino acids: CASSLAGQGANTEAFF. CDR3 in DNA: TGCGCCAGCAGCTTGGCGGGACAGGGGGCGAACACTGAAGCTTTCTTT.

The table lists this clone with a few counts. The chain combines TRBV2 with TRBJ1-2; D is perhaps TRBD1 (5 bases). The CDR3 length is 13 residues. Germline V CDR1 and CDR2: SNHLY, FYNNEI. V dropped 3 bases and J dropped 4 bases, with 9 bases sitting between them. The CDR3 loop is CASSDQGIYGYTF. CDR3 sequence (DNA): TGTGCCAGCAGTGATCAGGGTATCTATGGCTACACCTTC.

This chain connects TRBV19 to TRBJ2-3; D possibly matches TRBD1 or TRBD2 (6 bases each). The length of the CDR3 is 14 residues. The V end was cut by 8 bases, the J end by 3 bases, with 15 bases between. Germline loops: CDR1 LNHDA, CDR2 SQIVND (reference sequence). CDR3 nucleotide sequence: TGTGCCAGTGCCCCCGGGGGCCGAACAGATACGCAGTATTTT. It is translated as CASAPGGRTDTQYF.

V is TRBV9 and J is TRBJ2-7, with a possible D match to TRBD1 (6 bases). The CDR3 covers 15 residues. Trimming removed 5 bases at V and 2 bases at J, with 17 bases between. From germline, CDR1 is SGDLS and CDR2 YYNGEE. The CDR3 DNA reads as TGTGCCAGCAGTTTCGGACAGACCGGAGCCTACGAGCAGTACTTC. Its protein is CASSFGQTGAYEQYF.

The genes are TRBV5-4 and TRBJ1-6; D unresolved. The CDR3 is 17 amino acids. The V gene's germline CDR1 is SGHNT and CDR2 YYREEE (reference sequence). V was shortened by 0 bases and J by 0 bases, with 10 bases between the two germline ends. DNA for the CDR3: TGTGCCAGCAGCTTGGTCTCACGCGGCTCCTATAATTCACCCCTCCACTTT. Its protein product is CASSLVSRGSYNSPLHF.

The genes are TRBV4-2 and TRBJ1-4; 7 bases line up with TRBD1. There are 17 residues in the CDR3. V gave up 3 bases and J gave up 5 bases; unmatched junction bases: 12. CDR1 is LGHNA and CDR2 is YNFKEQ in the germline V gene. The CDR3 DNA reads as TGTGCCAGCAGCCAGGACCGCACCGGGACAGTAAATGAAAAACTGTTTTTT. Protein product: CASSQDRTGTVNEKLFF.

This sequence joins TRBV28 and TRBJ1-5; D unclear. Germline CDR1 is MDHEN and CDR2 is SYDVKM. V was trimmed by 2 bases and J by 6 bases, leaving 17 bases between them. This CDR3 has 16 residues. The CDR3 DNA reads as TGTGCCAGCAGTTTACGTTCGACCCCCCGAGGTCAGCCCCAGCATTTT. Translation: CASSLRSTPRGQPQHF.